These T cell receptor beta chains were read from a single sample in a study of CD8 T cells in ankylosing spondylitis. TCRdb processed the 5' RACE reads anew with MiXCR; each CDR3 protein has one entry. The sample shows about 200,000 distinct CDR3 sequences, about 13% of them seen only once. Material for sequencing was blood, either unsorted or a sorted T cell fraction (not recorded which). The receptors stem from a male donor with ankylosing spondylitis or in good health (not recorded which). CDR3s include the opening cysteine and the closing phenylalanine or tryptophan. Fields, in order: clone size, J gene, D gene, V gene, CDR3 protein, CDR3 DNA. D genes are given only for firm matches. Part of the rows lack a size; the others show once, few, many or a class for expanded clones.

size: -; J: TRBJ2-5; D: TRBD1; V: TRBV5-1; CDR3: CASRLDRGGQTQYF; DNA: TGCGCCAGCAGGCTCGACAGGGGAGGACAGACCCAGTACTTC
size: -; J: TRBJ1-1; D: TRBD1; V: TRBV5-1; CDR3: CASSSYRGNTEAFF; DNA: TGCGCCAGCAGCTCTTACAGGGGGAACACTGAAGCTTTCTTT
size: -; J: TRBJ1-1; D: -; V: TRBV12-5; CDR3: CASGSSGQPNTEAFF; DNA: TGTGCTAGTGGTTCTAGCGGACAGCCGAACACTGAAGCTTTCTTT
size: few; J: TRBJ2-1; D: -; V: TRBV27; CDR3: CASSLGSGGSYNEQFF; DNA: TGTGCCAGCAGTTTGGGCTCCGGCGGGTCCTACAATGAGCAGTTCTTC
size: many; J: TRBJ2-1; D: -; V: TRBV4-1; CDR3: CASSQDVLEQFF; DNA: TGCGCCAGCAGCCAAGATGTCTTAGAGCAGTTCTTC
size: few; J: TRBJ2-5; D: -; V: TRBV6-5; CDR3: CASSWVKGEETQYF; DNA: TGTGCCAGCAGTTGGGTTAAGGGGGAAGAGACCCAGTACTTC
size: few; J: TRBJ2-3; D: -; V: TRBV12-3/TRBV12-4; CDR3: CASSFGDIGFTDTQYF; DNA: TGTGCCAGCAGTTTCGGGGATATCGGATTCACAGATACGCAGTATTTT
size: few; J: TRBJ2-1; D: -; V: TRBV29-1; CDR3: CSVEGPAPNEQFF; DNA: TGCAGCGTTGAAGGGCCAGCCCCCAATGAGCAGTTCTTC
size: few; J: TRBJ1-5; D: -; V: TRBV19; CDR3: CASSKTETDQPQHF; DNA: TGTGCCAGTAGTAAGACAGAGACCGATCAGCCCCAGCATTTT
size: few; J: TRBJ2-7; D: -; V: TRBV4-1; CDR3: CASSQEEHSTYEQYF; DNA: TGCGCCAGCAGCCAAGAGGAACACAGCACCTACGAGCAGTACTTC
size: many; J: TRBJ2-7; D: -; V: TRBV12-3/TRBV12-4; CDR3: CASRPDSYEQYF; DNA: TGTGCCAGCAGACCCGACTCCTACGAGCAGTACTTC
size: few; J: TRBJ1-1; D: -; V: TRBV27; CDR3: CASRQGTEAFF; DNA: TGTGCCAGCAGGCAGGGGACTGAAGCTTTCTTT
size: -; J: TRBJ2-3; D: -; V: TRBV25-1; CDR3: CASSEWGQRESRSSTDTQYF; DNA: TGTGCCAGCAGTGAATGGGGCCAAAGGGAATCTCGCTCTAGCACAGATACGCAGTATTTT
size: many; J: TRBJ1-1; D: -; V: TRBV5-1; CDR3: CASSTTGLTGNTEAFF; DNA: TGCGCCAGCAGCACAACGGGACTCACGGGGAACACTGAAGCTTTCTTT